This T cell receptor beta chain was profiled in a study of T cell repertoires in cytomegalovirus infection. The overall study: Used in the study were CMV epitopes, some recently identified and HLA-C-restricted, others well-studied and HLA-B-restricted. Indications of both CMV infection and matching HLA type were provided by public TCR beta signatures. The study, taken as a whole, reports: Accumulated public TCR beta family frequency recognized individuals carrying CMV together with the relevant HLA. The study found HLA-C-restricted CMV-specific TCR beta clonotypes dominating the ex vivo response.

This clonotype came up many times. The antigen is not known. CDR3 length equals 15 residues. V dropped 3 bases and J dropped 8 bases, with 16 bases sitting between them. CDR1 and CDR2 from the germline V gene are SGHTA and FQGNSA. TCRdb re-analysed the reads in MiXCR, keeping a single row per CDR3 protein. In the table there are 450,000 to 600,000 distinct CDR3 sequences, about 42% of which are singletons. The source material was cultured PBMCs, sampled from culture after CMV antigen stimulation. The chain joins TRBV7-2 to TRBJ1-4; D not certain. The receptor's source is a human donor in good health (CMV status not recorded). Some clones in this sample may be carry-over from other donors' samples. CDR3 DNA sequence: TGTGCCAGCAGCTTTAGTTCGGACCTTAGGGAAAAACTGTTTTTT. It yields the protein CASSFSSDLREKLFF.